This TCR beta chain was profiled in a study of T-cell reconstitution after alpha-beta-depleted transplantation in children. Unique molecular identifiers were used in preparing the TCRbeta library. Using its own MiXCR run on the PCR reads, TCRdb lists one record per CDR3 protein. The repertoire holds some 220,000 distinct CDR3 sequences, with approximately 9% as singletons. V was clipped by 6 bases and J by 0 bases; unmatched bases: 5. There are 15 residues in the CDR3. CDR1 SGHRS and CDR2 YFSETQ come from the germline V gene. The sample holds many counts of this clonotype. The sequence came from a human donor who donated a stem cell graft to a child with acute lymphoblastic leukemia. The gene calls are TRBV5-1 and TRBJ2-2, with 7 bases lining up with TRBD1. Sample: PBMCs from the stem cell graft donor, taken from the stem cell graft. In DNA, the CDR3 is TGCGCCAGCACCAGAGGACAGGCGAACACCGGGGAGCTGTTTTTT. It specifies CASTRGQANTGELFF.